A single sample is the source of the 26 T cell receptor beta chains below, sequenced in a study of blood T cells in healthy people across ages. Combining a sample-barcoded 5' primer with a J-beta primer mix, a second PCR ran for about 7 to 11 cycles. TCRdb ran MiXCR on the 5' RACE reads and lists one entry per CDR3 protein. The sample includes over 550,000 distinct CDR3 sequences, approximately 30% seen only once; the top ten take approximately 14%. Sequences were obtained from blood. Receptor source: a woman older than 75 in good health.

To note about this clonotype: A much larger clone differs by one base, so this may be a read error. This chain links TRBV9 with TRBJ2-7; D possibly corresponds to TRBD2 (6 bases). This CDR3 is 12 amino acids long. Germline V gives CDR1 SGDLS, CDR2 YYNGEE. The CDR3 region is CASGPGSYGQYF. CDR3 DNA: TGTGCCAGCGGGCCCGGGAGCTACGGGCAGTACTTC.

This clonotype showed up many times. V usage is TRBV6-5 and J usage is TRBJ1-1; unclear D gene. Looked up from germline, CDR1 is MNHEY and CDR2 is SVGAGI. V dropped 7 bases and J dropped 1 base, with 13 bases sitting between them. There are 14 residues in the CDR3. CDR3 nucleotide sequence: TGTGCCAGCACCCGCTTCGACCCGAACACTGAAGCTTTCTTT. This sequence encodes CASTRFDPNTEAFF.

This clonotype has a count of ten or more. The gene calls are TRBV4-3 and TRBJ2-6, with D perhaps matching TRBD2 (5 bases). Germline CDR1 reads LGHNA; CDR2 reads YSLEER. The CDR3 sequence is 18 residues long. The V end lost 4 bases, the J end lost 0 bases, and 16 bases lay between the germline ends. The chain's CDR3 is CASSPTGLSNSGANVLTF. As DNA, the CDR3 is TGCGCCAGCAGCCCTACCGGACTTTCGAACTCTGGGGCCAACGTCCTGACTTTC.

Notes on this clonotype: A much larger clone lies a single base off, so this may be a read error. The gene calls are TRBV5-1 and TRBJ2-3; TRBD1 is a possible D gene (6 bases). The CDR3 is 16 residues long. From germline, CDR1 is SGHRS and CDR2 YFSETQ. V was trimmed by 0 bases and J by 4 bases, leaving 15 bases between them. CDR3 bases: TGCGCCAGCAGCTTGGCCGGGACACCTTCCGCAGATACGCAGTATTTT. Translated: CASSLAGTPSADTQYF.

Many counts were recorded for this clonotype. This sequence joins TRBV3-1 and TRBJ1-2; 8 bases line up with TRBD1. The CDR3 sequence is 16 residues long. V shed 4 bases, J shed 4 bases, and the junction held 11 bases outside the gene matches. Germline assignment: CDR1 LGHDT and CDR2 YNNKEL (reference sequence). The CDR3 DNA reads as TGTGCCAGCAGCCCAGAAAGCAGGGGGCGAACCTATGGCTACACCTTC. Translation: CASSPESRGRTYGYTF.

This clonotype was observed once. This may come from a read error, since a much larger clone is one base off. This chain links TRBV29-1 with TRBJ1-1; D call uncertain. V lost 0 bases and J 5 bases, leaving 7 bases between the germline ends. Germline CDR1 is SQVTM and CDR2 is ANQGSEA. This CDR3 has 12 residues. CDR3 coding DNA: TGCAGCGTTGAAGAGCCCGGGACTGAAGCTTTCTTT. As protein: CSVEEPGTEAFF.

Only a few counts were recorded for this clonotype. The chain carries TRBV5-1 and TRBJ2-1; TRBD1 matches at 12 bases. This CDR3 is 15 amino acids long. V was clipped by 0 bases and J by 8 bases; unmatched bases: 3. Germline loops: CDR1 SGHRS, CDR2 YFSETQ. The CDR3 region is CASSLGGQGAHEQFF. The CDR3 DNA is TGCGCCAGCAGCTTGGGGGGACAGGGGGCACATGAGCAGTTCTTC.

J is TRBJ1-2 and V is TRBV28; weak D call: TRBD1 (5 bases). The CDR3 extends over 15 amino acids. CDR1 is MDHEN and CDR2 is SYDVKM in the germline V gene. Trimming removed 4 bases from V and 13 bases from J, with 25 bases in between. The CDR3 bases are TGTGCCAGCAGTTCGTCACAGGTGTACGTCATGGGTTGCACCTTC. It yields the protein CASSSSQVYVMGCTF.

Here the CDR3 DNA reads TGCGCCAGCAGCCAGGCCGGGACTAGCTACAATGAGCAGTTCTTC. It specifies CASSQAGTSYNEQFF. This chain joins TRBV4-1 and TRBJ2-1, with TRBD2 identical over 8 bases. Unmatched junction bases numbered 4, after V lost 3 bases and J lost 3 bases. The germline gives CDR1 MGHRA, CDR2 YSYEKL. There are 15 residues in the CDR3.

This clonotype was seen at least ten times. This chain joins TRBV7-9 and TRBJ1-2; 9 bases fit TRBD1. The junction had 3 bases not matched to a gene; V was cut back by 2 bases and J by 2 bases. This CDR3 is built from 15 residues. CDR1 and CDR2 (germline): SEHNR, FQNEAQ (reference sequence). CDR3 loop: CASSLSGQGNYGYTF. DNA for the CDR3: TGTGCCAGCAGCTTATCAGGACAGGGGAACTATGGCTACACCTTC.

There are a few counts of this clonotype. This chain's CDR3 is CASSPRGQTEAFF. The CDR3 DNA follows: TGTGCCAGCAGTCCCAGGGGGCAAACTGAAGCTTTCTTT. The V gene is TRBV2, the J gene TRBJ1-1; 8 bases match TRBD1. The junction had 4 bases not matched to a gene; V was cut back by 5 bases and J by 5 bases. The CDR3 covers 13 residues. Germline V gene sequence: CDR1 SNHLY, CDR2 FYNNEI.

Only one count was recorded for this clonotype. The chain uses TRBV30 and TRBJ2-4; weak D call: TRBD1 (6 bases). The DNA matches TRBJ2-5 better at its end, which makes the J call doubtful. The CDR3 has 14 residues. Germline V gene lookup returns CDR1 GTSNPN and CDR2 SVGIG (reference sequence). This CDR3 reads CALSPPGAAETQYF. In nucleotides, the CDR3 is TGTGCCCTTTCCCCCCCAGGGGCGGCGGAGACCCAGTACTTC.

The gene calls are TRBV29-1 and TRBJ1-5, with 9 bases fitting TRBD1. V dropped 4 bases and J dropped 2; count of bases not matched to a gene: 0. Per germline, CDR1 SQVTM and CDR2 ANQGSEA. This CDR3 has 13 residues. This chain's CDR3 is CSVGTGGNQPQHF. The CDR3 coding sequence is TGCAGCGTTGGGACAGGGGGCAATCAGCCCCAGCATTTT.

The gene calls are TRBV6-5 and TRBJ2-4, with TRBD1 matching over 10 bases. The DNA end lines up better with TRBJ2-7; the J call may be wrong. The CDR3 totals 13 residues. Germline values: CDR1 MNHEY, CDR2 SVGAGI. The CDR3 DNA reads as TGTGCCGGGGGACAGGGGCCACCCTACGAGCAGTACTTC. Its protein product is CAGGQGPPYEQYF.

Points on this clonotype: This may stem from a read error, because a much larger clone lies one nucleotide away. The chain employs TRBV12-3 or TRBV12-4 and TRBJ2-5; D is possibly TRBD1 (6 bases). The CDR3 length is 16 residues. The V gene lost 6 bases and the J gene lost 11 bases, with 28 bases spanning the gap. Here the CDR3 reads CASRAMDRRAYNEQYF. In nucleotides, the CDR3 is TGTGCCAGCAGGGCAATGGACAGACGGGCCTACAATGAGCAGTACTTC.

The sample holds many counts of this clonotype. J is TRBJ2-6 and V is TRBV30, with 7 positions matching TRBD2. Germline trimming cut 4 bases from V and 0 bases from J; bases unmatched to any gene: 6. This CDR3 contains 16 residues. Germline-derived CDR1 and CDR2 are GTSNPN and SVGIG (reference sequence). The CDR3 nucleotides read TGTGCCTGGAAGGACTGGGGGGGCTCTGGGGCCAACGTCCTGACTTTC. Its translation: CAWKDWGGSGANVLTF.

J is TRBJ1-2 and V is TRBV11-2; 9 bases are a match to TRBD1. The CDR3 has 15 amino acids. Per germline, CDR1 SGHAT and CDR2 FQNNGV. V lost 7 bases and J lost 4; bases outside the gene matches: 10. CDR3 loop: CASTPSQGQGYGYTF. In DNA form, the CDR3 reads TGTGCCAGCACCCCAAGTCAGGGACAGGGCTATGGCTACACCTTC.

In regard to this clonotype: Since a much larger clone is just one base distant, this may be a read error. The V call is TRBV7-2, the J call TRBJ2-1, with D possibly TRBD1 on 6 matching bases. The CDR3 runs 16 residues. Trimming pared 3 bases from V and 8 bases from J, leaving 20 bases between. In germline, CDR1 is SGHTA, CDR2 FQGNSA. Written as DNA, the CDR3 is TGTGCCAGCAGCTTGAGTTCGAGGACAGTGGGTGATGAGCAGTTCTTC. Protein: CASSLSSRTVGDEQFF.

A word on this clonotype: A read error may explain this, as a much larger clone is one base away. The chain is built from TRBV7-2 and TRBJ1-2; D is unclear. Germline V CDR1 and CDR2: SGHTA, FQGNSA. CDR3 size: 14 residues. The CDR3 sequence is CAGSSQEGNYGYTF. The CDR3 region has the DNA TGTGCCGGCAGCTCCCAGGAAGGGAACTATGGCTACACCTTC.

This clonotype was detected many times. The chain recombines TRBV9 with TRBJ2-6; tentatively, D is TRBD1 or TRBD2 (5 bases each). The CDR3 has 13 residues. Per germline, CDR1 SGDLS and CDR2 YYNGEE. Trimming took 3 bases from V and 11 from J, leaving 12 bases between them. DNA of the CDR3: TGTGCCAGCAGCGCCCGGGACGGAGACGTCCTGACTTTC. Translation gives CASSARDGDVLTF.

This clonotype was seen a handful of times. The chain has TRBV7-9 and TRBJ1-2; TRBD1 matches at 11 bases. The CDR3 spans 15 residues. Germline V lookup: CDR1 SEHNR, CDR2 FQNEAQ (reference sequence). V lost 5 bases, J lost 4 bases, and 6 bases stayed unmatched. The CDR3 bases are TGTGCCAGCAGCATCTCCGGGACAGGGGGCTATGGCTACACCTTC. Translation gives CASSISGTGGYGYTF.

At least ten counts were recorded for this clonotype. The rearrangement links TRBV5-6 to TRBJ2-3; 10 bases fit TRBD2. J was trimmed by 2 bases and V by 1 base; bases with no gene match: 4. Per germline, CDR1 SGHDT and CDR2 YYEEEE. The length of the CDR3 is 16 residues. The CDR3 here is CASSLTSGDNTDTQYF. For the CDR3, the DNA is TGTGCCAGCAGCTTGACTAGCGGGGACAACACAGATACGCAGTATTTT.

There are a few counts of this clonotype. A read error may be the cause here, since a much bigger clone is one base away. The gene calls are TRBV15 and TRBJ2-1, with 9 bases identical to TRBD2. V shed 5 bases and J 12 bases; nucleotides not matched to a gene: 23. The CDR3 sequence is 18 residues long. The germline CDR1 and CDR2 sequences are LNHNV and YYDKDF (reference sequence). The CDR3 protein is CATSGTSAGGPYSPGQFF. CDR3 in DNA: TGTGCCACCAGCGGAACCTCTGCGGGGGGGCCTTACAGCCCCGGGCAGTTCTTC.

In its sample, this clonotype was seen many times. This chain uses TRBV28 with TRBJ2-5, with 7 bases lining up with TRBD2. CDR1 is MDHEN and CDR2 is SYDVKM in the germline V gene. The CDR3 consists of 14 residues. V was pared by 3 bases and J by 2 bases, with 3 bases of the junction left unmatched. The CDR3, as DNA: TGTGCCAGCAGTTTTAGGCGGGGGCAAGAGACCCAGTACTTC. It translates to CASSFRRGQETQYF.

This clonotype was counted only a few times. The rearrangement uses TRBV25-1 and TRBJ2-1, with a possible D match to TRBD1 (5 bases). Deletions cut 8 bases from V and 13 bases from J, with 18 bases between. The CDR3 consists of 12 residues. In germline, CDR1 is MGHDK, CDR2 SYGVNS. In DNA form, the CDR3 reads TGTGCCAGCCGGTTGGGGCAAGAGACCCAGTTCTTC. Its translation: CASRLGQETQFF.

The V call is TRBV11-1, the J call TRBJ2-5; tentatively, D is TRBD2 (7 bases). Trimming took off 5 bases at V and 11 bases at J, with 24 bases between the two ends. Looked up from germline, CDR1 is SGHAT and CDR2 is FQDESV (reference sequence). The CDR3 is 15 residues long. For the CDR3, the DNA is TGTGCCAGCAGCCTAGGGGGGGAGGTGAGCAATGAGCAGTACTTC. Translating it yields CASSLGGEVSNEQYF.